Presented here are 2 T cell receptor beta chains from one specimen sequenced in a study of blood T cell repertoires in COVID-19. The repertoire was sequenced with immunoSEQ multiplex PCR; TCRdb's copy has only in-frame clones and lacks some. The sample holds 120,000 or so clones, just under 80% seen once. The specimen sequenced was peripheral blood. The receptors were sampled from a human donor in a cohort sampled during active COVID-19.

This clone was recorded only once. The chain recombines TRBV19 with TRBJ1-5, with D tentatively TRBD1 (6 bases). The germline CDR1 and CDR2 sequences are LNHDA and SQIVND (reference sequence). The CDR3 loop spans 15 amino acids. Trimming shortened V by 5 bases and J by 0 bases, and 11 bases separated the two germline ends. The CDR3 nucleotides read TGTGCCAGTAGTGAGACAGGTTATAGCAATCAGCCCCAGCATTTT. Translating it yields CASSETGYSNQPQHF.

The rearrangement joins TRBV3-1 (or the pseudogene TRBV3-2) to TRBJ2-1; a possible D gene is TRBD1 (6 bases). The CDR3 length is 15 residues. The germline gives CDR1 LGHDT, CDR2 YNNKEL (reference sequence). With 4 bases removed from V and 4 bases from J, the gap between germline ends came to 14 bases. CDR3: CASSPGQSTYNEQFF. The CDR3 coding sequence is TGTGCCAGCAGCCCGGGACAATCGACATACAATGAGCAGTTCTTC.